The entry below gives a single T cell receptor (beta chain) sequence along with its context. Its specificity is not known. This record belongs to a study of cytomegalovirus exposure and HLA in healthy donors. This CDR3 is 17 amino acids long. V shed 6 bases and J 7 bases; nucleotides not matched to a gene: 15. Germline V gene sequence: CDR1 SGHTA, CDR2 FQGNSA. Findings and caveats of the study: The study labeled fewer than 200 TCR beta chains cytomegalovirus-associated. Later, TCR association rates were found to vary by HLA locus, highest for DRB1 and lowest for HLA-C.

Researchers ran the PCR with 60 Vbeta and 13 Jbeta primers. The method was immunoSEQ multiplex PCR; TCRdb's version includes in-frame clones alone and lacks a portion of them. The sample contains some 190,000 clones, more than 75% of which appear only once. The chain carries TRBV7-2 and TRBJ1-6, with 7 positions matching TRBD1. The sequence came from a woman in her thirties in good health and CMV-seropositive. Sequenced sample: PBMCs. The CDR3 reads CASSLLPGTVPNSPLHF. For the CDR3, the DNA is TGTGCCAGCAGTCTACTTCCCGGGACAGTTCCCAATTCACCCCTCCACTTT.